These 8 T cell receptor beta chains came from one sample sequenced in a study of long-term antiretroviral therapy in people with HIV. They ran version v3.0 of the immunoSEQ assay at survey level. Sequencing was performed with immunoSEQ multiplex PCR; in TCRdb, only in-frame clones are kept and a portion is missing. The profile covers some 16,000 clones, with just over 90% appearing a single time and 10% to 15% taken by the ten largest. The sequencing used unsorted PBMCs, collected 0.6 years after starting antiretroviral therapy. These receptors came from a middle-aged woman with HIV.

V usage is TRBV4-3 and J usage is TRBJ2-6; perhaps D is TRBD1 or TRBD2 (5 bases each). V lost 1 base and J 2 bases, leaving 9 bases between the germline ends. The CDR3 sequence is 16 residues long. Germline V gene data show CDR1 as LGHNA and CDR2 as YSLEER. CDR3 bases: TGCGCCAGCAGCCAAGGATGGGACGCTGGGGCCAACGTCCTGACTTTC. Protein product: CASSQGWDAGANVLTF.

The chain couples TRBV19 to TRBJ2-1; D unclear. Germline V CDR1 and CDR2: LNHDA, SQIVND (reference sequence). V dropped 5 bases and J dropped 4 bases, with 9 bases sitting between them. This CDR3 is 13 amino acids long. CDR3 nucleotide sequence: TGTGCCAGTAGTGTACAGCAGTACAATGAGCAGTTCTTC. It is translated as CASSVQQYNEQFF. The full variable domain, its missing parts supplied by reference TRBV19 and TRBJ2-1, is DGGITQSPKYLFRKEGQNVTLSCEQNLNHDAMYWYRQDPGQGLRLIYYSQIVNDFQKGDIAEGYSVSREKKESFPLTVTSAQKNPTAFYLCASSVQQYNEQFFGPGTRLTVL.

This sequence joins TRBV11-2 and TRBJ2-3, with D possibly being TRBD2 (5 bases). V was cut by 5 bases and J by 4 bases, with 19 bases left in between. The CDR3 loop spans 16 amino acids. CDR1 and CDR2 from the germline V gene are SGHAT and FQNNGV. As DNA, the CDR3 is TGTGCCAGCAGCGTCCGGGAAAGTAGCAGCCCAGATACGCAGTATTTT. Encoded protein: CASSVRESSSPDTQYF.

The chain employs TRBV7-9 and TRBJ1-2; 7 bases fit TRBD1. Per the germline V gene, CDR1 is SEHNR and CDR2 is FQNEAQ (reference sequence). The CDR3 runs to 15 residues. With V trimmed by 5 bases and J by 2 bases, 8 bases remained unmatched. CDR3 protein: CASSISGTANYGYTF. DNA of the CDR3: TGTGCCAGCAGCATTTCCGGGACAGCGAACTATGGCTACACCTTC.

V is TRBV7-2 and J is TRBJ1-1; D is possibly TRBD1 (5 bases). The ends were cut back, 2 bases at V and 0 bases at J, with 7 bases in the middle. Germline V lookup: CDR1 SGHTA, CDR2 FQGNSA. This CDR3 is 14 amino acids long. The CDR3 bases are TGTGCCAGCAGCTTACAGACAGTGAACACTGAAGCTTTCTTT. It yields the protein CASSLQTVNTEAFF.

V is TRBV7-9 and J is TRBJ1-2; TRBD1 is a possible D gene (6 bases). V dropped 4 bases and J dropped 1 base, with 13 bases sitting between them. Germline V gives CDR1 SEHNR, CDR2 FQNEAQ (reference sequence). The length of the CDR3 is 15 residues. The CDR3 region has the DNA TGTGCCAGCAGCTGGGGAGGGGGACGTAACTATGGCTACACCTTC. Translating it yields CASSWGGGRNYGYTF. The whole variable domain, remainder taken from reference TRBV7-9 and TRBJ1-2, is DTGVSQNPRHKITKRGQNVTFRCDPISEHNRLYWYRQTLGQGPEFLTYFQNEAQLEKSRLLSDRFSAERPKGSFSTLEIQRTEQGDSAMYLCASSWGGGRNYGYTFGSGTRLTVV.

The chain has TRBV4-3 and TRBJ1-2; D unresolved. The CDR3 spans 15 residues. V was pared by 0 bases and J by 6 bases, with 14 bases between. Germline loops: CDR1 LGHNA, CDR2 YSLEER. The CDR3 nucleotides are TGCGCCAGCAGCCAAGACCCAGGAGGGAAAAATGGCTACACCTTC. This codes for CASSQDPGGKNGYTF.

J is TRBJ1-1 and V is TRBV5-1, with 8 nucleotides matching TRBD1. Trimming removed 3 bases from V and 0 bases from J; junction bases left unmatched: 10. The CDR3 loop spans 17 amino acids. Germline values: CDR1 SGHRS, CDR2 YFSETQ. This chain's CDR3 is CASSSHFRGLMNTEAFF. The CDR3 DNA follows: TGCGCCAGCAGCTCCCACTTCAGGGGGCTCATGAACACTGAAGCTTTCTTT.